This T cell receptor beta chain was sequenced for a study of T-cell reconstitution after alpha-beta-depleted transplantation in children. Regarding the study as a whole: The authors attributed T-cell counts and diversity one year after transplant mostly to newly produced T cells. The origin of alpha-beta T cells about two months after transplant was reportedly several hundred expanded graft clones. Some patients' high day-60 TCRbeta diversity was traced to surviving recipient T cells and thymic progenitors.

This clonotype was counted many times. What it recognizes is unknown. It was with unique molecular identifiers that the TCRbeta library was prepared. TCRdb re-called the PCR reads with MiXCR, one entry per CDR3 protein. The sample records under 250,000 distinct CDR3 sequences, about 6.6% being singletons. The CDR3 has 16 amino acids. V shed 2 bases and J 5 bases; nucleotides not matched to a gene: 14. Germline CDR1 DFQATT, CDR2 SNEGSKA (reference sequence). The starting material was PBMCs, obtained before TCRalphabeta/CD19-depleted stem cell transplant. This sequence joins TRBV20-1 and TRBJ2-7; 8 nucleotides line up with TRBD1. This TCR came from a boy between 2 and 10 years old with acute lymphoblastic leukemia, due to receive a stem cell transplant. CDR3 in DNA: TGCAGTGCTAGAAGGCCCCCCCAGGGGGCACACGACGAGCAGTACTTC. Amino acids: CSARRPPQGAHDEQYF.